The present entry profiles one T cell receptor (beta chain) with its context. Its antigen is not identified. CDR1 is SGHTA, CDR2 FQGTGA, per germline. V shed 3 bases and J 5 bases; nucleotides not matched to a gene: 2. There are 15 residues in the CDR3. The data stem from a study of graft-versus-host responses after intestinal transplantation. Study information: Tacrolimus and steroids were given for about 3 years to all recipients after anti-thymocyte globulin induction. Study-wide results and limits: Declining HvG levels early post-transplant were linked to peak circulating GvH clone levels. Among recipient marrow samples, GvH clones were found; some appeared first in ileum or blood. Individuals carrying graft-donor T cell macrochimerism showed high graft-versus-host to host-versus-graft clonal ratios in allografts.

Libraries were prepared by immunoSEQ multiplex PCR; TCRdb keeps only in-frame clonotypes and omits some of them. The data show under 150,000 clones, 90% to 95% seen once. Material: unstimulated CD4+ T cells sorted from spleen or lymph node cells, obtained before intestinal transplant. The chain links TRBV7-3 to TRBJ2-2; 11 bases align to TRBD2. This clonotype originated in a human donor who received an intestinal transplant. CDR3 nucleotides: TGTGCCAGCAGCTTGACTAGCGGGGTAACCGGGGAGCTGTTTTTT. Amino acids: CASSLTSGVTGELFF.